Each of the 10 T cell receptor beta chains below was sequenced from the same sample in a study of T cell responses to AZD1222 COVID-19 vaccine. Generated by immunoSEQ multiplex PCR, the TCRdb table keeps only in-frame clones and is missing some. This table holds approximately 100,000 clones, just under 90% found once. Sequencing used peripheral blood, obtained on day 0 of AZD1222 vaccination. These receptors all stem from an adult in good health.

The CDR3 reads CASSLVGRQGRKPEAFF. The CDR3 region has the DNA TGTGCCAGCAGCTTAGTCGGTCGGCAGGGCAGGAAGCCTGAAGCTTTCTTT. V usage is TRBV7-2 and J usage is TRBJ1-1; tentatively, D is TRBD1 (5 bases). Per the germline V gene, CDR1 is SGHTA and CDR2 is FQGNSA. The CDR3 length is 17 residues. V was shortened by 1 base and J by 6 bases, with 21 bases between the two germline ends. Combining the CDR3 with reference TRBV7-2 and TRBJ1-1 gives the whole variable domain GAGVSQSPSNKVTEKGKDVELRCDPISGHTALYWYRQSLGQGLEFLIYFQGNSAPDKSGLPSDRFSAERTGGSVSTLTIQRTQQEDSAVYLCASSLVGRQGRKPEAFFGQGTRLTVV.

This clone was detected only once. The rearrangement links TRBV4-3 to TRBJ1-2; D unresolved. Between the trimmed V and J ends, which lost 1 base and 2 bases, there was a span of 11 bases. This CDR3 is built from 15 residues. CDR1 is LGHNA and CDR2 is YSLEER in the germline V gene. The DNA of the CDR3 is TGCGCCAGCAGCCAAGTTATCGGCGGCAACTATGGCTACACCTTC. This gives the protein CASSQVIGGNYGYTF.

The CDR3 DNA is TGTGCCATCCGCACAGAAGGTGCCAAAAACATTCAGTACTTC. It yields the protein CAIRTEGAKNIQYF. V and J are TRBV10-3 and TRBJ2-4; D ambiguous. Germline V lookup: CDR1 ENHRY, CDR2 SYGVKD. The CDR3 contains 14 residues. Trimming removed 8 bases at V and 1 base at J, with 12 bases between.

V gene TRBV7-3 combines with J gene TRBJ2-1; the D gene is possibly TRBD1 (6 bases). The germline CDR1 and CDR2 sequences are SGHTA and FQGTGA. CDR3 length: 14 amino acids. Trimming took off 6 bases at V and 3 bases at J, with 12 bases between the two ends. The CDR3 sequence is CASRATGSYNEQFF. CDR3 bases: TGTGCCAGCAGGGCGACAGGCAGCTACAATGAGCAGTTCTTC.

V usage is TRBV5-1 and J usage is TRBJ1-4, with D unresolved. The V end lost 0 bases, the J end lost 0 bases, and 6 bases lay between the germline ends. Germline V gene data show CDR1 as SGHRS and CDR2 as YFSETQ. CDR3 length: 15 residues. The CDR3 loop reads CASSLDGSTNEKLFF. The CDR3 nucleotides are TGCGCCAGCAGCTTGGACGGTTCAACTAATGAAAAACTGTTTTTT.

There are a few counts of this clone. The sample carries other DNA sequences with the same CDR3. The chain recombines TRBV5-1 with TRBJ2-3, with 11 bases aligning to TRBD1. CDR1 and CDR2 from the germline V gene are SGHRS and YFSETQ. The J segment lost 2 bases and the V segment lost 4 bases, leaving 3 bases of the junction unmatched. This CDR3 spans 15 amino acids. The DNA for the CDR3 is TGCGCCAGCAGCCCAGGACAGGGGGCCACAGATACGCAGTATTTT. Amino acids: CASSPGQGATDTQYF.

This chain's CDR3 is CAISNGLAGVNEQFF. CDR3 DNA sequence: TGTGCCATCAGCAATGGACTAGCGGGAGTCAATGAGCAGTTCTTC. V and J are TRBV10-3 and TRBJ2-1; TRBD2 matches at 13 bases. V shed 6 bases and J 6 bases; nucleotides not matched to a gene: 5. CDR3 length equals 15 residues. Germline-derived CDR1 and CDR2 are ENHRY and SYGVKD.

This sequence joins TRBV20-1 and TRBJ2-1; 7 positions match TRBD2. V lost 3 bases and J lost 3; bases outside the gene matches: 2. This CDR3 has 13 amino acids. Looked up from germline, CDR1 is DFQATT and CDR2 is SNEGSKA (reference sequence). The CDR3 DNA reads as TGCAGTGCTAGTAGGACTAGCTACAATGAGCAGTTCTTC. This sequence encodes CSASRTSYNEQFF.

The chain employs TRBV7-2 and TRBJ2-2, with D uncertain. CDR1 and CDR2 (germline): SGHTA, FQGNSA. V was shortened by 2 bases and J by 6 bases, with 1 base between the two germline ends. The CDR3 runs 11 residues. The CDR3 coding sequence is TGTGCCAGCAGCTTACCCGGGGAGCTGTTTTTT. This codes for CASSLPGELFF.

The V and J genes are TRBV5-4 and TRBJ2-3; the match to TRBD1 covers 8 bases. Germline lookup yields CDR1 SGHNT and CDR2 YYREEE (reference sequence). The ends lost 0 bases at V and 4 bases at J; junction bases unmatched: 4. This CDR3 has 15 amino acids. Here the CDR3 reads CASSLDRGSADTQYF. CDR3 bases: TGTGCCAGCAGCTTGGACAGGGGGTCCGCAGATACGCAGTATTTT.